The entry that follows covers one T cell receptor (beta chain) sequence. Its cognate antigen is unknown. The data originate from a study of T-cell memory formation after mild COVID-19. TCRdb fed the 5' RACE reads into MiXCR, producing one record per CDR3 protein. The table shows 250,000 to 300,000 distinct CDR3 sequences, with approximately 8% occurring only once. CDR3 length: 17 amino acids. The J segment lost 9 bases and the V segment lost 1 base, leaving 11 bases of the junction unmatched. CDR1 is DFQATT and CDR2 is SNEGSKA in the germline V gene (reference sequence). Study-wide findings and caveats: Mainly CM and EM harbored the contracting CD4+ clones; mainly EMRA harbored the CD8+ ones.

The TCR sequence derives from a young man who had mild COVID-19 (a few samples of this study predate the infection). Cell type and time point are not known. The chain links TRBV20-1 to TRBJ2-3; TRBD2 matches 15 bases. Source material: PBMCs or a T cell subset sorted from them (not recorded which). The CDR3 spells CSARGSLRTSGGETQYF. In DNA, the CDR3 is TGCAGTGCTAGAGGATCCCTCCGGACTAGCGGGGGGGAAACGCAGTATTTT.